The next 16 T cell receptor beta chains were all read from a single sample in a study of blood T cell repertoires in COVID-19. Using immunoSEQ multiplex PCR, the repertoire was profiled, and TCRdb retains in-frame clones only, with some absent. The data hold 250,000 or so clones, with roughly 77% observed a single time. The sample comprised peripheral blood. The receptors shown here come from a woman older than 75 with acute or convalescent COVID-19.

The chain carries TRBV5-1 and TRBJ2-1; 9 bases map to TRBD2. Germline V gives CDR1 SGHRS, CDR2 YFSETQ. Trimming removed 0 bases from V and 3 bases from J; junction bases left unmatched: 4. The CDR3 runs to 16 residues. The CDR3 region is CASSLGSSGIYNEQFF. DNA of the CDR3: TGCGCCAGCAGCTTGGGTTCTAGCGGGATCTACAATGAGCAGTTCTTC.

The chain couples TRBV19 to TRBJ1-2, with 8 nucleotides matching TRBD1. V lost 4 bases to trimming and J lost 2 bases; unmatched junction nucleotides: 6. The CDR3 consists of 15 residues. Germline V gene sequence: CDR1 LNHDA, CDR2 SQIVND (reference sequence). The DNA for the CDR3 is TGTGCCAGTAGTAGAGGGACAGGCGGAAACTATGGCTACACCTTC. It codes for CASSRGTGGNYGYTF.

This chain uses TRBV5-4 with TRBJ2-2, with TRBD2 matching 14 bases. The CDR3 spans 17 residues. With V trimmed by 4 bases and J by 7 bases, 9 bases remained unmatched. The germline V gene has CDR1 SGHNT and CDR2 YYREEE (reference sequence). The DNA for the CDR3 is TGTGCCAGCAGCCCCGGGACTAGCGGGAGTTTGGTCGGGGAGCTGTTTTTT. Translated: CASSPGTSGSLVGELFF.

This rearrangement joins TRBV19 to TRBJ2-7; 10 bases agree with TRBD1. Germline V gives CDR1 LNHDA, CDR2 SQIVND (reference sequence). Germline trimming cut 5 bases from V and 2 bases from J; bases unmatched to any gene: 6. This CDR3 comprises 15 residues. CDR3 loop: CASSSGTGVPYEQYF. CDR3 DNA sequence: TGTGCCAGTAGTTCCGGGACAGGGGTTCCCTACGAGCAGTACTTC. The variable domain in full, with the rest retrieved from reference TRBV19 and TRBJ2-7, is DGGITQSPKYLFRKEGQNVTLSCEQNLNHDAMYWYRQDPGQGLRLIYYSQIVNDFQKGDIAEGYSVSREKKESFPLTVTSAQKNPTAFYLCASSSGTGVPYEQYFGPGTRLTVT.

This clone was counted many times. The CDR3 bases are TGCAGTGCTAGTATGCAGACAGATACGCAGTATTTT. Amino acid sequence: CSASMQTDTQYF. The chain recombines TRBV20-1 with TRBJ2-3; D not certain. V lost 3 bases and J 3 bases, leaving 7 bases between the germline ends. The germline V gene encodes CDR1 DFQATT and CDR2 SNEGSKA (reference sequence). CDR3 length: 12 residues.

The J gene is TRBJ1-6, the V gene TRBV5-1, with unresolved D. Trimming pared 3 bases from V and 10 bases from J, leaving 8 bases between. CDR3 length: 12 residues. The germline V gene has CDR1 SGHRS and CDR2 YFSETQ. The CDR3: CASSSDKSPLHF. For the CDR3, the DNA is TGCGCCAGCAGCTCTGACAAGTCACCCCTCCACTTT. The whole variable domain, remainder taken from reference TRBV5-1 and TRBJ1-6, is KAGVTQTPRYLIKTRGQQVTLSCSPISGHRSVSWYQQTPGQGLQFLFEYFSETQRNKGNFPGRFSGRQFSNSRSEMNVSTLELGDSALYLCASSSDKSPLHFGNGTRLTVT.

The V gene is TRBV6-5, the J gene TRBJ2-7; 11 bases align to TRBD1. This CDR3 comprises 12 residues. The V and J ends lost 9 bases and 5 bases, in that order; junction bases with no gene match: 3. Germline CDR1 and CDR2: MNHEY and SVGAGI. CDR3 in DNA: TGTGCCAGGTGGGGACAGGGGGACGAGCAGTACTTC. Translation: CARWGQGDEQYF.

The V call is TRBV5-5, the J call TRBJ2-7, with D tentatively TRBD2 (6 bases). V was pared by 4 bases and J by 0 bases, with 14 bases between. This CDR3 has 15 residues. Germline V gene data show CDR1 as SGHKS and CDR2 as YYEKEE (reference sequence). CDR3 DNA: TGTGCCAGCAGCATACACGGGGGAAGCTCCTACGAGCAGTACTTC. Protein sequence: CASSIHGGSSYEQYF.

The rearrangement joins TRBV12-3 or TRBV12-4 to TRBJ2-1; 7 bases fit TRBD1. This CDR3 contains 13 residues. The junction had 4 bases not matched to a gene; V was cut back by 5 bases and J by 6 bases. The CDR3 sequence is CASSPGQINEQFF. CDR3 nucleotide sequence: TGTGCCAGCAGTCCGGGACAGATCAATGAGCAGTTCTTC.

This clone was observed many times. The rearrangement links TRBV5-1 to TRBJ1-3; D is perhaps TRBD1 (6 bases). The CDR3 spans 16 residues. V shed 1 base and J shed 2 bases, with 13 bases lying between them. CDR1 and CDR2 from the germline V gene are SGHRS and YFSETQ. The CDR3: CASSLQGTGAGNTIYF. CDR3 coding DNA: TGCGCCAGCAGCTTGCAGGGGACCGGGGCTGGAAACACCATATATTTT.

The rearrangement joins TRBV10-3 to TRBJ2-5, with 7 positions matching TRBD1. The CDR3 has 15 amino acids. Germline loops: CDR1 ENHRY, CDR2 SYGVKD. V was clipped by 6 bases and J by 3 bases; unmatched bases: 10. CDR3 residues: CAISPRTGTEETQYF. The CDR3 DNA sequence: TGTGCCATCAGCCCCCGGACCGGGACAGAAGAGACCCAGTACTTC.

V usage is TRBV28 and J usage is TRBJ1-3, with 8 nucleotides matching TRBD1. The CDR3 has 15 residues. J gave up 3 bases and V 6 bases, and 7 bases lay outside the gene matches. Per germline, CDR1 MDHEN and CDR2 SYDVKM. CDR3 coding DNA: TGTGCCAGCAGCCAACAGGGGGGGTTTGGAAACACCATATATTTT. Translated: CASSQQGGFGNTIYF.

The chain links TRBV29-1 to TRBJ2-5; no reliable D call. In germline, CDR1 is SQVTM, CDR2 ANQGSEA. The CDR3 extends over 13 amino acids. The V end was cut by 4 bases, the J end by 4 bases, with 13 bases between. The CDR3 DNA sequence: TGCAGCGTTGGGTATCAGGCTTTAGAGACCCAGTACTTC. Its translation: CSVGYQALETQYF.

The rearrangement uses TRBV19 and TRBJ1-6, with a weak D call TRBD1 (5 bases). The ends were cut back, 3 bases at V and 7 bases at J, with 19 bases in the middle. Per germline, CDR1 LNHDA and CDR2 SQIVND (reference sequence). The CDR3 contains 17 residues. The CDR3 bases are TGTGCCAGTAGTATCCGGTCTCCGGCGGGGGTAAATTCACCCCTCCACTTT. This translates into CASSIRSPAGVNSPLHF.

The V call is TRBV3-1 (or the pseudogene TRBV3-2), the J call TRBJ1-1, with 9 bases that match TRBD1. The germline V gene encodes CDR1 LGHDT and CDR2 YNNKEL (reference sequence). V lost 4 bases to trimming and J lost 8 bases; unmatched junction nucleotides: 8. This CDR3 is 14 amino acids long. CDR3 in amino acids: CASSPRDRDKEAFF. CDR3 coding DNA: TGTGCCAGCAGCCCCCGGGACAGGGACAAAGAAGCTTTCTTT.

This chain uses TRBV11-2 with TRBJ1-2; D might be TRBD1 (5 bases). CDR3 length: 16 amino acids. With 5 bases removed from V and 4 bases from J, the gap between germline ends came to 20 bases. The germline gives CDR1 SGHAT, CDR2 FQNNGV. CDR3 region: CASSTSDVVRAYGYTF. CDR3 coding DNA: TGTGCCAGCAGCACCTCAGATGTAGTCAGGGCCTATGGCTACACCTTC.